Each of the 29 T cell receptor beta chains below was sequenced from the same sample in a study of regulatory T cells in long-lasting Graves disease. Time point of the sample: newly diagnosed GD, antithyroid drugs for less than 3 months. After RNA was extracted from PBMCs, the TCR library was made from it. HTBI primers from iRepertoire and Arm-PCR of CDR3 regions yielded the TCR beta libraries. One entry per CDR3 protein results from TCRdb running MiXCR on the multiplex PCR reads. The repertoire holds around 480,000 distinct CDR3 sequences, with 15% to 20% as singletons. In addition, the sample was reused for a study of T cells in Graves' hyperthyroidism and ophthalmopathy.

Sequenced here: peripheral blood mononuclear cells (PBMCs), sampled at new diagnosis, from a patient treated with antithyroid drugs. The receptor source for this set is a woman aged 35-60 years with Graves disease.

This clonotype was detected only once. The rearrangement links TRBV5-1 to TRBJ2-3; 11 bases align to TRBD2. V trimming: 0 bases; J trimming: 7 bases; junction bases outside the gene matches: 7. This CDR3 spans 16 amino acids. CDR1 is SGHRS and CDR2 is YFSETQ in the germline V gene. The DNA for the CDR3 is TGCGCCAGCAGCTTGGATCGGCTAGCGGGGGGAAATACGCAGTATTTT. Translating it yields CASSLDRLAGGNTQYF.

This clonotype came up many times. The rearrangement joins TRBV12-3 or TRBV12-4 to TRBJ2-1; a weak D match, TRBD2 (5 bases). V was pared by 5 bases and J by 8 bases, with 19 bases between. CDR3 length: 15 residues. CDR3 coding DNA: TGTGCCAGCAGTCCCTCGGGGTCTAGCACCGATGAGCAGTTCTTC. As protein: CASSPSGSSTDEQFF.

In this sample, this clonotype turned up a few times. CDR3: CSAGATGPDYGYTF. The CDR3 DNA reads TGCAGTGCTGGAGCGACAGGCCCGGACTATGGCTACACCTTC. V and J are TRBV20-1 and TRBJ1-2; D might be TRBD1 (6 bases). The germline V and J ends were trimmed by 5 bases and 3 bases, with 16 bases remaining between them. Germline assignment: CDR1 DFQATT and CDR2 SNEGSKA (reference sequence). The CDR3 contains 14 residues.

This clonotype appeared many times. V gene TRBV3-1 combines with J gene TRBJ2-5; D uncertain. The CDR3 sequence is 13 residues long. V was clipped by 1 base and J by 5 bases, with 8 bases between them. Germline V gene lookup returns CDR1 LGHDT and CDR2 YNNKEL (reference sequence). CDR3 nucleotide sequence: TGTGCCAGCAGCCAAGGGAGTCCGGAGACCCAGTACTTC. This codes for CASSQGSPETQYF.

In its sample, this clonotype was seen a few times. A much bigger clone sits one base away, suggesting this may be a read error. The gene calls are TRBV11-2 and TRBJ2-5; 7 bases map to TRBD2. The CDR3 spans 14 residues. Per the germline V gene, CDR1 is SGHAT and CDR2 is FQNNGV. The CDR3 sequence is CASSLALAGETQCF. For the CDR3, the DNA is TGTGCCAGCAGCTTAGCTCTCGCGGGGGAGACCCAGTGCTTC.

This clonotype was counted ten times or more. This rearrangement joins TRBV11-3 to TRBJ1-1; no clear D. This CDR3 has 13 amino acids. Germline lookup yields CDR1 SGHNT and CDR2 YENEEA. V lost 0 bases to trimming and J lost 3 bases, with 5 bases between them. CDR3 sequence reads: CASSLDEDTEAFF. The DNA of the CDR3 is TGTGCCAGCAGCTTAGATGAGGACACTGAAGCTTTCTTT.

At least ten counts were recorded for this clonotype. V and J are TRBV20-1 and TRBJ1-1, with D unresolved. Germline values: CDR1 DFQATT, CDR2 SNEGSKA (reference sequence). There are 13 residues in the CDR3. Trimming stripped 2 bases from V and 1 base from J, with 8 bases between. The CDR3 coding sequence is TGCAGTGCTAGACAGACTTGGAACACTGAAGCTTTCTTT. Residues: CSARQTWNTEAFF.

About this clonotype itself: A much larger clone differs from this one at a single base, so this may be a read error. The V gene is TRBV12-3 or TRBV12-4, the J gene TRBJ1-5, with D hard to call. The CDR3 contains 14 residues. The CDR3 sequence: CAISEMVSNQPQHF. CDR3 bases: TGTGCCATCAGTGAAATGGTCAGCAATCAGCCCCAGCATTTT.

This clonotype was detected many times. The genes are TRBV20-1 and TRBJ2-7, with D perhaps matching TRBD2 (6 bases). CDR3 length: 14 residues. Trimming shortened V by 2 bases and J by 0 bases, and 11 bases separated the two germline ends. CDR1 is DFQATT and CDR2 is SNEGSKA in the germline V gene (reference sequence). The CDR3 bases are TGCAGTGCTAGAAGCGGGTCGAGCTCCTACGAGCAGTACTTC. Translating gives CSARSGSSSYEQYF.

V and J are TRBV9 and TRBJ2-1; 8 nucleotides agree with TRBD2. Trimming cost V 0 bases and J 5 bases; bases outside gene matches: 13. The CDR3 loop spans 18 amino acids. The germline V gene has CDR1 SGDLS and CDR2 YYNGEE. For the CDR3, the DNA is TGTGCCAGCAGCGTAGGTCCCCAAACGGGGACTAGTAACAATGAGCAGTTCTTC. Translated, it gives CASSVGPQTGTSNNEQFF.

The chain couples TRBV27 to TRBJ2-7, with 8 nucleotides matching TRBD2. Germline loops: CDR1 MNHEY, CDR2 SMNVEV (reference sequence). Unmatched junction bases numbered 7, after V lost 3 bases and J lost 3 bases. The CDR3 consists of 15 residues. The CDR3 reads CASSFYGTRIYEQYF. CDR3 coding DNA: TGTGCCAGCAGTTTTTACGGGACTAGGATCTACGAGCAGTACTTC.

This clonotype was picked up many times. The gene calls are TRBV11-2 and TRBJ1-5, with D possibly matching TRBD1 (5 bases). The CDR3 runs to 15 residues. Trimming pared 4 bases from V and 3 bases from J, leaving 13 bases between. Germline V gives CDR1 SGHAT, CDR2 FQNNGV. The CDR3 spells CASSSTTGVNQPQHF. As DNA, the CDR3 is TGTGCCAGCAGCTCCACCACAGGAGTCAATCAGCCCCAGCATTTT.

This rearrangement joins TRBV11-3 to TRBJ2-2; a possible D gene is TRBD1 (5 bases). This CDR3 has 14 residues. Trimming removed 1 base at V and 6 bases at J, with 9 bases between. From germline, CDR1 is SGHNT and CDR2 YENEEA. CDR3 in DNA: TGTGCCAGCAGCTTAGCAGGGTCAGCCGGGGAGCTGTTTTTT. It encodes CASSLAGSAGELFF.

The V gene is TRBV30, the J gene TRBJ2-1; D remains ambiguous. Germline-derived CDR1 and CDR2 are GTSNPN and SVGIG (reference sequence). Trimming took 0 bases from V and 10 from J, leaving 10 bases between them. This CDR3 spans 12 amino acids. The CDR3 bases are TGTGCCTGGAGTGTAAATAGCTACGAGCAGTTCTTC. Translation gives CAWSVNSYEQFF.

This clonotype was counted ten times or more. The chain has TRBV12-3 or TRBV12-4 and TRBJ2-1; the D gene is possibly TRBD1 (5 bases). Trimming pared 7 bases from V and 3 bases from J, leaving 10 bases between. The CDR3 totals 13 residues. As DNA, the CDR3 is TGTGCCAGCACTGCAGGGAACTACAATGAGCAGTTCTTC. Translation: CASTAGNYNEQFF.

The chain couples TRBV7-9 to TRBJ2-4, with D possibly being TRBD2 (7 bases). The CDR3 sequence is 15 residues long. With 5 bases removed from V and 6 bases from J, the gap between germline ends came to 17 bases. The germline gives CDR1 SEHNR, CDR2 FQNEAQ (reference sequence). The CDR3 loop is CASSQTGGAVNIQYF. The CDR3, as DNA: TGTGCCAGCAGCCAAACGGGGGGCGCGGTAAACATTCAGTACTTC.

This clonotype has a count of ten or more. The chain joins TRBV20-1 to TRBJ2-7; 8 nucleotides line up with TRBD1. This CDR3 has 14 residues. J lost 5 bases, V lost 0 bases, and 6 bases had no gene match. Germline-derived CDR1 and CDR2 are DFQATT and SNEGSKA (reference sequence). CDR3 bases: TGCAGTGCTAGAGATCTCCAGGGGGCCCACGAGCAGTACTTC. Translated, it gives CSARDLQGAHEQYF.

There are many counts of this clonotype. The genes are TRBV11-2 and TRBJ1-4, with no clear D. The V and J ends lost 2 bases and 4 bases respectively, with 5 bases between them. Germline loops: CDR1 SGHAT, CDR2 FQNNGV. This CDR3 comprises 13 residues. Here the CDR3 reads CASSLWGNEKLFF. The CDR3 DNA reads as TGTGCCAGCAGCTTATGGGGTAATGAAAAACTGTTTTTT.

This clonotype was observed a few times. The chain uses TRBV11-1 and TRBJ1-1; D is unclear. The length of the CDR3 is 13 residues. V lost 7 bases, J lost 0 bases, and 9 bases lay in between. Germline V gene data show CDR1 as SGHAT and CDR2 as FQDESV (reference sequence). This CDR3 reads CASTEGMNTEAFF. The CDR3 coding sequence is TGTGCCAGCACCGAGGGTATGAACACTGAAGCTTTCTTT.

CDR3 sequence: CASSRTSTGVNQPQHF. The DNA of the CDR3 is TGTGCCAGCAGCCGAACCTCGACAGGGGTGAATCAGCCCCAGCATTTT. The genes are TRBV7-2 and TRBJ1-5; 8 bases line up with TRBD1. The CDR3 is 16 amino acids. J lost 4 bases, V lost 5 bases, and 10 bases had no gene match. CDR1 and CDR2 (germline): SGHTA, FQGNSA.

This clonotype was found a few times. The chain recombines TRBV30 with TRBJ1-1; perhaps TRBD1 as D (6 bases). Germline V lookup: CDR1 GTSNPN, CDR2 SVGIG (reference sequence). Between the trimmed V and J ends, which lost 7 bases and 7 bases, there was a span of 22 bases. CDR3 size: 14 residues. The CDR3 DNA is TGTGCCTCGACTGGGGTGACAGGCCGGTTTGAAGCTTTCTTT. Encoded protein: CASTGVTGRFEAFF.

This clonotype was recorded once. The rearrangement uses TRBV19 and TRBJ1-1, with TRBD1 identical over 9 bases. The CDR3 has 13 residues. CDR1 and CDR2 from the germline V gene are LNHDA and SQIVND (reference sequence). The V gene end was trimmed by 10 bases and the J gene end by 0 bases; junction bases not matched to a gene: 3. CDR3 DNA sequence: TGTGCCACAGACAGGGGGGTGAACACTGAAGCTTTCTTT. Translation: CATDRGVNTEAFF.

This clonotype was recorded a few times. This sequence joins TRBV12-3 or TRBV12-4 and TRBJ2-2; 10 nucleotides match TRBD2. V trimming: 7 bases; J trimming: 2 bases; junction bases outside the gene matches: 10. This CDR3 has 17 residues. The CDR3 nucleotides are TGTGCCAGCACCCCGTTTAGCGGGGGGCCTAACACCGGGGAGCTGTTTTTT. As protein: CASTPFSGGPNTGELFF.

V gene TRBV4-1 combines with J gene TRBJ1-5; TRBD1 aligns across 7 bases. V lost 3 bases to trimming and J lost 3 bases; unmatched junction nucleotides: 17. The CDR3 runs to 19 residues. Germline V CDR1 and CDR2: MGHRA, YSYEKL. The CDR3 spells CASSHPRGGGAWNNQPQHF. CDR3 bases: TGCGCCAGCAGCCACCCGAGGGGAGGGGGCGCGTGGAACAATCAGCCCCAGCATTTT.

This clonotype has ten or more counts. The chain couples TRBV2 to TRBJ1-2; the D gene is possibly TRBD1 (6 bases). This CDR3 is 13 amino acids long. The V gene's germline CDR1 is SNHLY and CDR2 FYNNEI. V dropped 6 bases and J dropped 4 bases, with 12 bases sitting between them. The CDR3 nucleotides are TGTGCCAGCAGAGAGGACAGCATCTATGGCTACACCTTC. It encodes CASREDSIYGYTF.

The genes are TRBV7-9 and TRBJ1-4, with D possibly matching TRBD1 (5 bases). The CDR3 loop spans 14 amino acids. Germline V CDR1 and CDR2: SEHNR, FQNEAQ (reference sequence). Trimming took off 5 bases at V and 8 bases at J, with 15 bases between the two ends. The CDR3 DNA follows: TGTGCCAGCAGCCAACCACGGGGCGAGGAAAAACTGTTTTTT. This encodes CASSQPRGEEKLFF.

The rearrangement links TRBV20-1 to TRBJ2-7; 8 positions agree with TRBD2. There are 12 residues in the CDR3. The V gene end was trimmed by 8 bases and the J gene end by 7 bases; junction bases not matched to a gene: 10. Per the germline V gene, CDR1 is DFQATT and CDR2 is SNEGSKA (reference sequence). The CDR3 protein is CSTTGTRDEQYF. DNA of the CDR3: TGCAGTACAACCGGGACTAGGGATGAGCAGTACTTC.

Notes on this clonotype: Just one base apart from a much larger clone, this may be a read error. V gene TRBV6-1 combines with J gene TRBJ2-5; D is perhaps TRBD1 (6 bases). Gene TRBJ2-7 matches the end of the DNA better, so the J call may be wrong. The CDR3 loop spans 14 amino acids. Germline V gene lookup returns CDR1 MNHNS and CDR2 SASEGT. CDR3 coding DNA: TGTGCCGGCAGCGTAGCGACAGGTTCCTACGAGCAGTACTTC. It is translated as CAGSVATGSYEQYF.

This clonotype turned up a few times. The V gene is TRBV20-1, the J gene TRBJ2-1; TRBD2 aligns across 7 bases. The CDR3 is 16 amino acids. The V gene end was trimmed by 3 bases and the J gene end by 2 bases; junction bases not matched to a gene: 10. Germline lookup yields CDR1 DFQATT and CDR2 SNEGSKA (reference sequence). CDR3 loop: CSARVPSGGTYNEQFF. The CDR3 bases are TGCAGTGCTAGGGTTCCTAGCGGTGGGACCTACAATGAGCAGTTCTTC.